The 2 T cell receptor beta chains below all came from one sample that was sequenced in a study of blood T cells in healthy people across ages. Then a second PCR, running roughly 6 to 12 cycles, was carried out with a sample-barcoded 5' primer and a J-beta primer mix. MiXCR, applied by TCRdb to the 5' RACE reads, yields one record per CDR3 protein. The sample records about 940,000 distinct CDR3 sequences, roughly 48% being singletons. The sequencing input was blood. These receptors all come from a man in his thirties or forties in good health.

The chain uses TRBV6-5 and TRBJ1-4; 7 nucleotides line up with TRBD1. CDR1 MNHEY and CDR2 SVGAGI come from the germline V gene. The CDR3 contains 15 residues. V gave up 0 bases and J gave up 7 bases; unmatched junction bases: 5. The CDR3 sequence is CASSYSTGWGEKLFF. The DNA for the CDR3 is TGTGCCAGCAGTTACTCGACAGGGTGGGGTGAAAAACTGTTTTTT.

The CDR3 is CASSFRVGGYTF. CDR3 coding DNA: TGTGCCAGCAGTTTTAGAGTGGGTGGCTACACCTTC. The V call is TRBV12-3 or TRBV12-4, the J call TRBJ1-2, with unresolved D. The length of the CDR3 is 12 residues. The V end lost 3 bases, the J end lost 7 bases, and 9 bases lay between the germline ends.